The 23 T cell receptor beta chains reported below all come from one sample, sequenced in a study of radiotherapy plus CTLA-4 blockade in lung cancer. Using immunoSEQ multiplex PCR, the repertoire was profiled, and TCRdb retains in-frame clones only, with some absent. The sample holds about 93,000 clones; approximately 86% are singletons and the top ten take 4.9%. Sequences were derived from peripheral blood, sampled from a patient treated with radiotherapy plus ipilimumab. Source of these receptors: a human donor with non-small cell lung cancer that progressed on radiotherapy plus ipilimumab.

The rearrangement links TRBV5-4 to TRBJ1-1; D call uncertain. The germline V gene has CDR1 SGHNT and CDR2 YYREEE (reference sequence). This CDR3 spans 16 amino acids. Trimming shortened V by 0 bases and J by 2 bases, and 14 bases separated the two germline ends. CDR3 sequence (DNA): TGTGCCAGCAGCTTGGGGGTCCAGTCCCATAACACTGAAGCTTTCTTT. Amino acids: CASSLGVQSHNTEAFF.

J is TRBJ2-2 and V is TRBV4-1; unclear D gene. With 0 bases removed from V and 0 bases from J, the gap between germline ends came to 5 bases. The germline V gene encodes CDR1 MGHRA and CDR2 YSYEKL. The CDR3 runs to 15 residues. CDR3 bases: TGCGCCAGCAGCCAAGAACTGGCGAACACCGGGGAGCTGTTTTTT. Translated, it gives CASSQELANTGELFF.

V gene TRBV27 combines with J gene TRBJ1-5, with TRBD1 matching 7 bases. The CDR3 covers 14 residues. Germline V gene sequence: CDR1 MNHEY, CDR2 SMNVEV (reference sequence). The V and J ends lost 5 bases and 6 bases, in that order; junction bases with no gene match: 7. CDR3 amino acids: CASSPYRGGQPQHF. As DNA, the CDR3 is TGTGCCAGCAGTCCCTACAGGGGTGGTCAGCCCCAGCATTTT.

The chain carries TRBV5-8 and TRBJ1-2; 9 bases align to TRBD1. Germline V gene sequence: CDR1 SGHTS, CDR2 YDEGEE. The CDR3 totals 15 residues. The V gene end was trimmed by 4 bases and the J gene end by 4 bases; junction bases not matched to a gene: 8. CDR3 residues: CASSLLGQGIYGYTF. In nucleotides, the CDR3 is TGTGCCAGCAGCCTACTCGGACAGGGGATCTATGGCTACACCTTC. The full variable domain, rest sourced from reference TRBV5-8 and TRBJ1-2, is EAGVTQSPTHLIKTRGQQATLRCSPISGHTSVYWYQQALGLGLQFLLWYDEGEERNRGNFPPRFSGRQFPNYSSELNVNALELEDSALYLCASSLLGQGIYGYTFGSGTRLTVV.

This rearrangement joins TRBV6-6 to TRBJ1-5, with TRBD1 matching 7 bases. The V gene's germline CDR1 is MNHNY and CDR2 SVGAGI (reference sequence). The junction had 7 bases not matched to a gene; V was cut back by 5 bases and J by 3 bases. CDR3 length: 15 residues. The CDR3 reads CASSNRGPLNQPQHF. CDR3 nucleotide sequence: TGTGCCAGCAGTAACAGGGGACCCCTCAATCAGCCCCAGCATTTT.

This clone was seen just once. This chain joins TRBV10-1 and TRBJ2-7; D unresolved. Germline V gives CDR1 WNHNN, CDR2 SYGVQD (reference sequence). The CDR3 consists of 13 residues. V was pared by 6 bases and J by 1 base, with 10 bases between. CDR3 loop: CASRLDTSYEQYF. As DNA, the CDR3 is TGCGCCAGCAGGCTCGACACTTCCTACGAGCAGTACTTC.

The J gene is TRBJ2-5, the V gene TRBV30; 7 bases line up with TRBD2. V was pared by 4 bases and J by 4 bases, with 6 bases of the junction left unmatched. Germline CDR1 is GTSNPN and CDR2 is SVGIG (reference sequence). The CDR3 sequence is 13 residues long. CDR3 residues: CAWKLAATETQYF. The CDR3, as DNA: TGTGCCTGGAAGCTAGCGGCCACAGAGACCCAGTACTTC.

This clone was picked up a small number of times. The gene calls are TRBV18 and TRBJ2-6; 9 bases align to TRBD1. V shed 0 bases and J 3 bases; nucleotides not matched to a gene: 6. The CDR3 is 18 residues long. Germline-derived CDR1 and CDR2 are KGHSH and LQKENI. The CDR3 coding sequence is TGTGCCAGCTCACCACCGGGACAGGGTGTTATTGGGGCCAACGTCCTGACTTTC. Amino acid sequence: CASSPPGQGVIGANVLTF.

V and J are TRBV5-1 and TRBJ2-7, with TRBD1 as a possible D gene (6 bases). With 4 bases removed from V and 5 bases from J, the gap between germline ends came to 13 bases. From germline, CDR1 is SGHRS and CDR2 YFSETQ. This CDR3 region has 13 residues. CDR3 sequence: CASSQGQLDEQYF. The CDR3 DNA sequence: TGCGCCAGCAGCCAAGGACAGCTCGACGAGCAGTACTTC.

The chain recombines TRBV29-1 with TRBJ2-7; no clear D gene. Germline lookup yields CDR1 SQVTM and CDR2 ANQGSEA. V shed 1 base and J shed 5 bases, with 9 bases lying between them. This CDR3 has 12 amino acids. The CDR3 spells CSVEGSTNEQYF. The CDR3 DNA follows: TGCAGCGTTGAAGGTTCAACTAACGAGCAGTACTTC.

The V and J genes are TRBV6-1 and TRBJ1-1; 9 nucleotides match TRBD1. The germline V gene has CDR1 MNHNS and CDR2 SASEGT. V lost 7 bases to trimming and J lost 7 bases; unmatched junction nucleotides: 4. This CDR3 region has 12 residues. CDR3 sequence: CASTMTGGEAFF. The DNA for the CDR3 is TGTGCCAGCACCATGACAGGGGGTGAAGCTTTCTTT.

J is TRBJ2-1 and V is TRBV10-3; the D is unclear. Germline CDR1 reads ENHRY; CDR2 reads SYGVKD. Trimming stripped 0 bases from V and 10 bases from J, with 7 bases between. CDR3 length: 12 residues. The CDR3 DNA is TGTGCCATCAGTGAGTCGGCGGTCGAGCAGTTCTTC. Its translation is CAISESAVEQFF.

The chain links TRBV6-6 to TRBJ2-3; no reliable D call. From germline, CDR1 is MNHNY and CDR2 SVGAGI (reference sequence). There are 12 residues in the CDR3. Trimming took off 5 bases at V and 7 bases at J, with 10 bases between the two ends. For the CDR3, the DNA is TGTGCCAGCAGTGCGGAAAGGAATACGCAGTATTTT. As protein: CASSAERNTQYF.

This sequence joins TRBV5-6 and TRBJ1-1, with D unresolved. Looked up from germline, CDR1 is SGHDT and CDR2 is YYEEEE. With 4 bases removed from V and 2 bases from J, the gap between germline ends came to 3 bases. The CDR3 length is 11 residues. The CDR3 here is CASSRNTEAFF. CDR3 sequence (DNA): TGTGCCAGCAGCCGTAACACTGAAGCTTTCTTT.

The chain recombines TRBV7-3 with TRBJ2-7, with TRBD2 as a possible D gene (5 bases). V was clipped by 6 bases and J by 2 bases, with 14 bases between them. Germline CDR1 is SGHTA and CDR2 is FQGTGA. The CDR3 extends over 14 amino acids. The CDR3 sequence is CASSTGESTYEQYF. As DNA, the CDR3 is TGTGCCAGCAGTACCGGGGAATCGACCTACGAGCAGTACTTC.

The chain links TRBV6-5 to TRBJ2-3; 7 bases fit TRBD2. With V trimmed by 4 bases and J by 11 bases, 3 bases remained unmatched. Germline CDR1 reads MNHEY; CDR2 reads SVGAGI. This CDR3 contains 11 residues. The CDR3 DNA reads TGTGCCAGCAGTTCCGGGGGGAAGCAGTATTTT. This gives the protein CASSSGGKQYF.

The chain carries TRBV5-4 and TRBJ2-6, with D perhaps TRBD1 or TRBD2 (7 bases each). With 1 base removed from V and 2 bases from J, the gap between germline ends came to 10 bases. The CDR3 loop spans 16 amino acids. Per the germline V gene, CDR1 is SGHNT and CDR2 is YYREEE (reference sequence). This CDR3 reads CASSLPGGAGANVLTF. CDR3 in DNA: TGTGCCAGCAGCTTGCCAGGGGGGGCTGGGGCCAACGTCCTGACTTTC.

The chain uses TRBV6-6 and TRBJ1-1; D not resolved. The V gene lost 7 bases and the J gene lost 8 bases, with 17 bases spanning the gap. Germline lookup yields CDR1 MNHNY and CDR2 SVGAGI (reference sequence). The CDR3 length is 13 residues. The CDR3, as DNA: TGTGCCAGCATCGCACGAATAACGGCAGAAGCTTTCTTT. Residues: CASIARITAEAFF.

The CDR3 here is CASSFAPGNTIYF. CDR3 in DNA: TGTGCCAGCAGTTTCGCTCCTGGAAACACCATATATTTT. This sequence joins TRBV27 and TRBJ1-3; D remains ambiguous. Germline lookup yields CDR1 MNHEY and CDR2 SMNVEV (reference sequence). The V gene lost 3 bases and the J gene lost 2 bases, with 5 bases spanning the gap. This CDR3 region has 13 residues.

The CDR3 sequence is CASSVARASFTDTQYF. CDR3 nucleotides: TGTGCCAGCAGCGTAGCGCGGGCCAGTTTCACAGATACGCAGTATTTT. The chain couples TRBV9 to TRBJ2-3; the D gene is possibly TRBD2 (5 bases). There are 16 residues in the CDR3. V was clipped by 0 bases and J by 2 bases, with 13 bases between them. Germline V lookup: CDR1 SGDLS, CDR2 YYNGEE.

This clone was picked up a small number of times. The rearrangement uses TRBV19 and TRBJ1-2, with 9 positions matching TRBD1. Germline loops: CDR1 LNHDA, CDR2 SQIVND (reference sequence). The CDR3 runs to 15 residues. V lost 2 bases to trimming and J lost 12 bases; unmatched junction nucleotides: 13. The CDR3 DNA sequence: TGTGCCAGTAGTATAAGTAGGGACAGGGACCAAGTCGACACCTTC. Its translation: CASSISRDRDQVDTF.

V usage is TRBV6-4 and J usage is TRBJ2-2, with no clear D. CDR1 and CDR2 (germline): MRHNA, SNTAGT. With 6 bases removed from V and 2 bases from J, the gap between germline ends came to 10 bases. The CDR3 has 14 amino acids. The CDR3 is CASRRTDNTGELFF. DNA for the CDR3: TGTGCCAGCAGAAGGACGGACAACACCGGGGAGCTGTTTTTT.

The chain has TRBV23-1 and TRBJ1-3, with D perhaps matching TRBD1 (5 bases). TRBV23-1 belongs to the ORF category, with a function that is uncertain. V was clipped by 0 bases and J by 9 bases, with 21 bases between them. The CDR3 is 17 residues long. The CDR3 here is CASSQSGPGRTSCTIYF. CDR3 nucleotides: TGCGCCAGCAGTCAATCGGGTCCGGGACGGACAAGTTGCACCATATATTTT.